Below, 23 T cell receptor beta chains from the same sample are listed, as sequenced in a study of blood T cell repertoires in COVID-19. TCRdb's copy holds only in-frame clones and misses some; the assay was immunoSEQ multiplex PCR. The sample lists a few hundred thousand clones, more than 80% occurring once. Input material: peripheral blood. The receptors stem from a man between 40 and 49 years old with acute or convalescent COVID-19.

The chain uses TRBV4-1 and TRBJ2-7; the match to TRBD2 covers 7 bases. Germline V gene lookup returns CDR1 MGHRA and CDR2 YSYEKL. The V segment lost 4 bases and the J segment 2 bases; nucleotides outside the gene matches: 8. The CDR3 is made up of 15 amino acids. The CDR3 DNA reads TGCGCCAGCAGCCGCCCGAGCGGGGCGGCCTACGAGCAGTACTTC. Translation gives CASSRPSGAAYEQYF.

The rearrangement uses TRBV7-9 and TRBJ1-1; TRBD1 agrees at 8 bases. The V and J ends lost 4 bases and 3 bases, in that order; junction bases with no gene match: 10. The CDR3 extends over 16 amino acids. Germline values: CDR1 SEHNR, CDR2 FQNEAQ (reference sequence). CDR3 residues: CASSSRTGMVDTEAFF. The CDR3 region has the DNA TGTGCCAGCAGCTCACGGACAGGGATGGTAGACACTGAAGCTTTCTTT.

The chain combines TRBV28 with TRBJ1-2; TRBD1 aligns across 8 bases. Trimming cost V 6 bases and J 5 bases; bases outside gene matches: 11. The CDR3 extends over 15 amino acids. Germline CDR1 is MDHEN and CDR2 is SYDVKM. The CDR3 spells CASRPTGVNDYGYTF. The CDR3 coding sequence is TGTGCCAGCAGACCGACAGGGGTTAATGATTATGGCTACACCTTC.

CDR3: CAWHIGGLNTEAFF. The CDR3 nucleotides read TGTGCCTGGCACATAGGGGGCCTGAACACTGAAGCTTTCTTT. The V call is TRBV30, the J call TRBJ1-1, with 7 bases identical to TRBD1. V shed 5 bases, J shed 0 bases, and the junction held 6 bases outside the gene matches. The CDR3 has 14 amino acids. CDR1 is GTSNPN, CDR2 SVGIG, per germline (reference sequence).

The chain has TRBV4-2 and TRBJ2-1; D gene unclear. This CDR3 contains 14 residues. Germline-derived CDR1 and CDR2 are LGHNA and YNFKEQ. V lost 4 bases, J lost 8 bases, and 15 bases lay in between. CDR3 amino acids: CASSRPPRADEQFF. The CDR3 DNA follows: TGTGCCAGCAGCCGGCCACCCCGTGCGGATGAGCAGTTCTTC.

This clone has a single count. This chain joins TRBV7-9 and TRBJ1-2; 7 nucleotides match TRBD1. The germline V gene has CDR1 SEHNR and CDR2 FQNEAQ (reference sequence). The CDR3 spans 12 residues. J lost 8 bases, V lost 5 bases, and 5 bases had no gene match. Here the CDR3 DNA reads TGTGCCAGCAGCACGGGGACAGCAGGCTACACCTTC. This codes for CASSTGTAGYTF.

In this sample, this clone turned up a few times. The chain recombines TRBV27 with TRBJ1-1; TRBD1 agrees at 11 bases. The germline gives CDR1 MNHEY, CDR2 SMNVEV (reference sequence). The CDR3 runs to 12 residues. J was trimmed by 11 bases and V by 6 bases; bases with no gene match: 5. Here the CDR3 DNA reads TGTGCCAGCAGGGACAGGGGGCGATCGGCTTTCTTT. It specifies CASRDRGRSAFF.

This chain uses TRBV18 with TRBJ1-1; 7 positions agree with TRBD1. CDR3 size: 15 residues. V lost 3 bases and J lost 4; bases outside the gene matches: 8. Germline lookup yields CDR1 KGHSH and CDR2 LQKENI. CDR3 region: CASSPMTGKITEAFF. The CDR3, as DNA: TGTGCCAGCTCACCGATGACAGGGAAAATCACTGAAGCTTTCTTT.

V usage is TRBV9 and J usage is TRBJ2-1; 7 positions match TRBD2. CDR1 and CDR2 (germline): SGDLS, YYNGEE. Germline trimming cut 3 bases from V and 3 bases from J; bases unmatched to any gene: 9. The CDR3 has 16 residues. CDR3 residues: CASSAGGAGNYNEQFF. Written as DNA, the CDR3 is TGTGCCAGCAGCGCGGGGGGAGCGGGCAACTACAATGAGCAGTTCTTC.

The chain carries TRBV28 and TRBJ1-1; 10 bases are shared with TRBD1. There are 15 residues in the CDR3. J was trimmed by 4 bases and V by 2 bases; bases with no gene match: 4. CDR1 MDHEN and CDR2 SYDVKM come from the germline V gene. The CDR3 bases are TGTGCCAGCAGTTTAGGCGGGACAGGGGTCACTGAAGCTTTCTTT. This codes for CASSLGGTGVTEAFF.

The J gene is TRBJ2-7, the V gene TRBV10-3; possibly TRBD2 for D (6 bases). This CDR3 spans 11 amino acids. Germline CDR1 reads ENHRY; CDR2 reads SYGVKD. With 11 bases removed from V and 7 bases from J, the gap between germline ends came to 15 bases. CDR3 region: CAVAESREQYF. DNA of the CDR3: TGTGCCGTAGCGGAGAGCAGGGAGCAGTACTTC.

The CDR3 reads CASSSREKRGGGGPYNEQFF. The CDR3 DNA reads TGTGCCAGTAGCTCGCGGGAGAAGCGGGGGGGCGGGGGCCCCTACAATGAGCAGTTCTTC. The V call is TRBV19, the J call TRBJ2-1; 10 bases are shared with TRBD2. This CDR3 spans 20 amino acids. Germline V gene data show CDR1 as LNHDA and CDR2 as SQIVND (reference sequence). V shed 6 bases, J shed 2 bases, and the junction held 19 bases outside the gene matches. Combining the CDR3 with reference TRBV19 and TRBJ2-1 gives the whole variable domain DGGITQSPKYLFRKEGQNVTLSCEQNLNHDAMYWYRQDPGQGLRLIYYSQIVNDFQKGDIAEGYSVSREKKESFPLTVTSAQKNPTAFYLCASSSREKRGGGGPYNEQFFGPGTRLTVL.

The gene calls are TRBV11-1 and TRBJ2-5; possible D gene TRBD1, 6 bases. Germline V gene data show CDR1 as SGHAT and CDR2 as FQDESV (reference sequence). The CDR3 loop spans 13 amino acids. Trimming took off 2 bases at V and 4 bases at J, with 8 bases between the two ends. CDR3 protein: CASSLTGRETQYF. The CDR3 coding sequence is TGTGCCAGCAGCTTAACAGGGCGAGAGACCCAGTACTTC.

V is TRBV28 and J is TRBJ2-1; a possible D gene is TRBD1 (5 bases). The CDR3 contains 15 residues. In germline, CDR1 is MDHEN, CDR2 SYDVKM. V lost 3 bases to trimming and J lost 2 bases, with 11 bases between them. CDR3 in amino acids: CASSFPGQTYNEQFF. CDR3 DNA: TGTGCCAGCAGTTTCCCAGGGCAGACCTACAATGAGCAGTTCTTC.

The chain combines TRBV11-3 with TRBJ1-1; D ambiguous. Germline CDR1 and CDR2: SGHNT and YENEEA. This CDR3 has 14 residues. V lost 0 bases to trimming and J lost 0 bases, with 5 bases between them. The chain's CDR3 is CASSLEQMNTEAFF. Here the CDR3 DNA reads TGTGCCAGCAGCTTAGAACAGATGAACACTGAAGCTTTCTTT.

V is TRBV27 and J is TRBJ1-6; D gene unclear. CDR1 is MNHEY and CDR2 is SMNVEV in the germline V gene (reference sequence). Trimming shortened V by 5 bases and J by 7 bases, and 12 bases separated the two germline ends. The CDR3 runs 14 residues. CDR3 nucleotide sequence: TGTGCCAGCAGTCGGGAAATCATAAATTCACCCCTCCACTTT. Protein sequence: CASSREIINSPLHF.

CDR3 DNA: TGTGCCAGCAGCTTCCCGCTAGCGGGAGGGCACAATGAGCAGTTCTTC. As protein: CASSFPLAGGHNEQFF. This chain connects TRBV4-2 to TRBJ2-1, with TRBD2 matching 12 bases. V was pared by 5 bases and J by 5 bases, with 7 bases of the junction left unmatched. Per the germline V gene, CDR1 is LGHNA and CDR2 is YNFKEQ. This CDR3 has 16 residues.

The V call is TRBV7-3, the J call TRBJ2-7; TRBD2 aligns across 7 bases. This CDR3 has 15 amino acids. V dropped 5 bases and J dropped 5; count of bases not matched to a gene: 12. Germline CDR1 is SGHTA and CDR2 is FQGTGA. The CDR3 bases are TGTGCCAGCAGCGTCCAGGGAGGGGAACCGGACGAGCAGTACTTC. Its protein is CASSVQGGEPDEQYF.

The CDR3 nucleotides are TGTGCCAGCAAAGGGACAGTCCAAGAGACCCAGTACTTC. As protein: CASKGTVQETQYF. V and J are TRBV7-9 and TRBJ2-5, with TRBD1 matching over 7 bases. CDR1 is SEHNR and CDR2 is FQNEAQ in the germline V gene (reference sequence). V was clipped by 7 bases and J by 1 base; unmatched bases: 3. This CDR3 spans 13 amino acids.

The CDR3 sequence: CASSQVRVSEQFF. The DNA for the CDR3 is TGTGCCAGCAGCCAAGTTCGGGTTAGCGAGCAGTTCTTC. J is TRBJ2-1 and V is TRBV3-1 (or the pseudogene TRBV3-2); no reliable D call. V gave up 1 base and J gave up 10 bases, with 11 bases separating them. Germline V gene data show CDR1 as LGHDT and CDR2 as YNNKEL (reference sequence). The CDR3 length is 13 residues.

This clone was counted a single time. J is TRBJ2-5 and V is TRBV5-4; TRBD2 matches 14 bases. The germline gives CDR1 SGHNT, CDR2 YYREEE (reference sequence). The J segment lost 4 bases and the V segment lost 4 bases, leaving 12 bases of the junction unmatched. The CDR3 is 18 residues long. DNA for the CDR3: TGTGCCAGCAGCCCGGGGCCCGGGACTAGCGGGAGTCTAGAGACCCAGTACTTC. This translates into CASSPGPGTSGSLETQYF.

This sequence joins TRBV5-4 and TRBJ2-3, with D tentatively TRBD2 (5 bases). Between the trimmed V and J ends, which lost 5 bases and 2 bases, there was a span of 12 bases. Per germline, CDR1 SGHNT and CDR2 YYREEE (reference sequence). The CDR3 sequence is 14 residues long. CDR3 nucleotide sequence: TGTGCCAGCAGACGTAGCGCATACACAGATACGCAGTATTTT. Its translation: CASRRSAYTDTQYF.

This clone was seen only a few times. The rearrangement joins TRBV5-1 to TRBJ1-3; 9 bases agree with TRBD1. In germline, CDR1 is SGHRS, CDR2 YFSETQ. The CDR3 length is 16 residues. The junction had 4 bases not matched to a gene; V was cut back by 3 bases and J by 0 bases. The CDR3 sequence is CASSWTGVSSGNTIYF. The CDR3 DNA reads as TGCGCCAGCAGCTGGACAGGGGTTTCCTCTGGAAACACCATATATTTT. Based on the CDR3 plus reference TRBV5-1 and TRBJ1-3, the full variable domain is KAGVTQTPRYLIKTRGQQVTLSCSPISGHRSVSWYQQTPGQGLQFLFEYFSETQRNKGNFPGRFSGRQFSNSRSEMNVSTLELGDSALYLCASSWTGVSSGNTIYFGEGSWLTVV.